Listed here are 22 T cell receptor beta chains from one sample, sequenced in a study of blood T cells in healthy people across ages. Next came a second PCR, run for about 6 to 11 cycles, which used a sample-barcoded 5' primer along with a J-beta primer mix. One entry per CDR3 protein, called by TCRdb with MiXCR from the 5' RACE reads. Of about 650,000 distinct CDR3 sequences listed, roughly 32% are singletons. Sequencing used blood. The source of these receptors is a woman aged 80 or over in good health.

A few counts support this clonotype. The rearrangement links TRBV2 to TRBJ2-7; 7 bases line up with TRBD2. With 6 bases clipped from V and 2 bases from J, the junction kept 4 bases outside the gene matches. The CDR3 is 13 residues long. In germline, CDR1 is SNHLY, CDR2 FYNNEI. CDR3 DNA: TGTGCCAGCAGGGGAGGGCCCGCCTACGAGCAGTACTTC. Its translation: CASRGGPAYEQYF.

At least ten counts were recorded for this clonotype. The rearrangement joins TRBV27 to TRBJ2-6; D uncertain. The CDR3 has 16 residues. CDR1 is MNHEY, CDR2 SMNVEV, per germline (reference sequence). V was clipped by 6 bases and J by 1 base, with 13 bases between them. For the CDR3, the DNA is TGTGCCAGCAGCCGACAATCCCCTTCTGGGGCCAACGTCCTGACTTTC. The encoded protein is CASSRQSPSGANVLTF.

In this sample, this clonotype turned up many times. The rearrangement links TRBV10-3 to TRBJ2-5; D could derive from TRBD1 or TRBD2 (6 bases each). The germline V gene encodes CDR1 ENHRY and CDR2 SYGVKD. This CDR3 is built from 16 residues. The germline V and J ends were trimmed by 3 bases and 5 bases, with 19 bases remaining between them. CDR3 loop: CAISDSTGRMGETQYF. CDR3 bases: TGTGCCATCAGTGACTCCACAGGGAGGATGGGGGAGACCCAGTACTTC.

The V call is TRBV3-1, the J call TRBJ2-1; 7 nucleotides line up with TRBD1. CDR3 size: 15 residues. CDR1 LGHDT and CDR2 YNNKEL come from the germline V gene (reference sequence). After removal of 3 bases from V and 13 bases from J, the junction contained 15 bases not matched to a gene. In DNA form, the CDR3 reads TGTGCCAGCAGCCAGGGCTCGACAGGGAAAAAGACCCAGTTCTTC. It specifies CASSQGSTGKKTQFF.

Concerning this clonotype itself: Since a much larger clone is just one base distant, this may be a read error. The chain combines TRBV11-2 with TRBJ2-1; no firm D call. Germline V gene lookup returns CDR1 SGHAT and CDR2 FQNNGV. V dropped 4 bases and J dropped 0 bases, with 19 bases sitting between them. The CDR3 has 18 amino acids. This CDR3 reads CASSSPYDWLSSYNEQFF. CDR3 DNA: TGTGCCAGCAGCTCGCCTTACGATTGGTTAAGCTCCTACAATGAGCAGTTCTTC.

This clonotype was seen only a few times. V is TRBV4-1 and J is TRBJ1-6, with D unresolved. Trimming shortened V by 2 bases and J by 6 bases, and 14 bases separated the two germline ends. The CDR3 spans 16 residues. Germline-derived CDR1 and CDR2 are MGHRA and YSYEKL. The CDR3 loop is CASSQLPRGGNSPLHF. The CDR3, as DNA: TGCGCCAGCAGCCAACTCCCGAGAGGCGGTAATTCACCCCTCCACTTT.

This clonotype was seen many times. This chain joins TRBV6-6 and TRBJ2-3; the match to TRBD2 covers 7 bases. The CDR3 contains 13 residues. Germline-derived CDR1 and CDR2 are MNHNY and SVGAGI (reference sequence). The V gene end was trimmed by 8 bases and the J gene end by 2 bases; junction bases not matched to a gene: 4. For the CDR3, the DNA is TGTGCCAGCGGGCGGGGGTACACAGATACGCAGTATTTT. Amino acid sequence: CASGRGYTDTQYF.

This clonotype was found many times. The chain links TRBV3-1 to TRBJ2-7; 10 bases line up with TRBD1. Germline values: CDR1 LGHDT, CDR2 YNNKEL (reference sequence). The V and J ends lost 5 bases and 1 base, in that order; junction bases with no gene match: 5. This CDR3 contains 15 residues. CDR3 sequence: CASSTWTGGSYEQYF. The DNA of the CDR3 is TGTGCCAGCAGCACGTGGACAGGGGGATCCTACGAGCAGTACTTC.

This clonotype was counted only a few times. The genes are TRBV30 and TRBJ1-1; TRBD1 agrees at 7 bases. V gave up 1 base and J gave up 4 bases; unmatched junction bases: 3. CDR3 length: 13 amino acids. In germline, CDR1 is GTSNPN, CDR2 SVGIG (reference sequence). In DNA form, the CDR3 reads TGTGCCTGGAGTGAAGACAGGGTCACTGAAGCTTTCTTT. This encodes CAWSEDRVTEAFF.

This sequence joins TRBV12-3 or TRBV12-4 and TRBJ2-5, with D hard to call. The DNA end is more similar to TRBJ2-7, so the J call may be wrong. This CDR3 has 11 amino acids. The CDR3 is CASSFEHEQYF. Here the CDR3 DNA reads TGTGCCAGCAGTTTCGAGCACGAGCAGTACTTC.

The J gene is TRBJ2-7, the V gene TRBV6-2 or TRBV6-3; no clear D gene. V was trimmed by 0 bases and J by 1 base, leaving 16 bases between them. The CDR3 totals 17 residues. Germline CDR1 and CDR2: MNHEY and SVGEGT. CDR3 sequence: CASSYSKGQPLSYEQYF. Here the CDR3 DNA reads TGTGCCAGCAGTTACTCGAAGGGCCAGCCGCTTTCCTACGAGCAGTACTTC.

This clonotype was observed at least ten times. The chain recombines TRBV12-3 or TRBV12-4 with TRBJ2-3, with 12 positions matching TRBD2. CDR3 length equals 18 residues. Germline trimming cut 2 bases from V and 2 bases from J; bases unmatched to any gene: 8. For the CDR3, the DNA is TGTGCCAGCAGTTTACCGTCACTAGCGGGGGGTTACACAGATACGCAGTATTTT. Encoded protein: CASSLPSLAGGYTDTQYF.

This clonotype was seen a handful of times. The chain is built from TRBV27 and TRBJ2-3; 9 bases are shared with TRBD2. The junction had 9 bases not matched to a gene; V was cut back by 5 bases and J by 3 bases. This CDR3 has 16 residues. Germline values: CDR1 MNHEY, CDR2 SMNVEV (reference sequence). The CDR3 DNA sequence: TGTGCCAGCAGTACTCCTGGGCGGGGGGGTACAGATACGCAGTATTTT. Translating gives CASSTPGRGGTDTQYF.

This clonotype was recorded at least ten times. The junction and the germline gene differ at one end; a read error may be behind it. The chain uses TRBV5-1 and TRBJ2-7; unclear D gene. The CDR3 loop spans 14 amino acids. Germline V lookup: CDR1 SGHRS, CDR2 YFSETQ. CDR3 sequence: CASSLVASSYEQYF. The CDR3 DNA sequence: TGTGCCAGCAGCTTAGTTGCGAGCTCCTACGAGCAGTACTTC.

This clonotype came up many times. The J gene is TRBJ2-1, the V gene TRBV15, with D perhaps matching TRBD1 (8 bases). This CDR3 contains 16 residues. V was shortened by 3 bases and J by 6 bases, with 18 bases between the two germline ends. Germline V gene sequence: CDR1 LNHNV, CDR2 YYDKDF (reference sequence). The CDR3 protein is CATSRLLQGGSNEQFF. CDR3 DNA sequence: TGTGCCACCAGCAGGCTATTACAGGGGGGGTCCAATGAGCAGTTCTTC.

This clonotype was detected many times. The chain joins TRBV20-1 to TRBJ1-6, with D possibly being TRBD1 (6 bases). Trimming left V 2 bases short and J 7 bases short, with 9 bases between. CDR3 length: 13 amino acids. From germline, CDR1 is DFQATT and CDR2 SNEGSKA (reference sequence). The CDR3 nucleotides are TGCAGTGCTAGACCCAGGGGAAATTCACCCCTCCACTTT. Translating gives CSARPRGNSPLHF.

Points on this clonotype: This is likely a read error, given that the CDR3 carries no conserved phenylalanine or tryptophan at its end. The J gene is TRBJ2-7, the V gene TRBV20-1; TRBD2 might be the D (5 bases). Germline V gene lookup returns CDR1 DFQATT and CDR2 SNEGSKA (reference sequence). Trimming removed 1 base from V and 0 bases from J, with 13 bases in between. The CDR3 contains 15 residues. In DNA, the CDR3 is TGCAGTGCTAGAGTAGGAGGATCCAGCTCCTACGAGCAGTACTGC. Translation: CSARVGGSSSYEQYC.

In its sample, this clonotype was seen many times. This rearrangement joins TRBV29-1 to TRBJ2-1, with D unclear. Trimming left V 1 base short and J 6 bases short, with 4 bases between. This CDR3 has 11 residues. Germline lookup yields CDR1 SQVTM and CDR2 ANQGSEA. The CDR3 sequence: CSVEGVNEQFF. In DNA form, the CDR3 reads TGCAGCGTTGAAGGGGTCAATGAGCAGTTCTTC.

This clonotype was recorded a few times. The CDR3, as DNA: TGTGCCAGCAGTGAACGCAGGGGAACTGGCTACACCTTC. Encoded protein: CASSERRGTGYTF. The chain links TRBV2 to TRBJ1-2; perhaps TRBD1 as D (6 bases). The CDR3 has 13 amino acids. The germline CDR1 and CDR2 sequences are SNHLY and FYNNEI. V was shortened by 2 bases and J by 7 bases, with 11 bases between the two germline ends.

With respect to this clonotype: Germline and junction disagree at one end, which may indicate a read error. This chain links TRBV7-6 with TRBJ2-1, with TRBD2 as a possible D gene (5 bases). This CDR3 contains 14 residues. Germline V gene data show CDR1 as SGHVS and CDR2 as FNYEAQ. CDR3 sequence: CASSVERGPYEQFF. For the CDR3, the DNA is TGTGCCAGCAGCGTAGAGAGAGGGCCCTACGAGCAGTTTTTC.

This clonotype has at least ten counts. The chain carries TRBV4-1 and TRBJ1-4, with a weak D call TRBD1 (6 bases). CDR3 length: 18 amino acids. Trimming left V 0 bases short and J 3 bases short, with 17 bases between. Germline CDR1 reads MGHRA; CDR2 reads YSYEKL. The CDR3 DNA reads TGCGCCAGCAGCCAAGAACCCAGGGGAGGGAGAGCTAATGAAAAACTGTTTTTT. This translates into CASSQEPRGGRANEKLFF.

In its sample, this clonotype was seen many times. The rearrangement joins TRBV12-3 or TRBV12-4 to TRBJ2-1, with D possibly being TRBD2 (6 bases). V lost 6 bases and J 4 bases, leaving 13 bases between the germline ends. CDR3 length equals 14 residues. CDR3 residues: CASSSGLLYNEQFF. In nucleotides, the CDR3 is TGTGCCAGCAGCTCCGGACTACTTTACAATGAGCAGTTCTTC.